This T cell receptor beta chain was sequenced for a study of Ad26.COV2.S vaccination and SARS-CoV-2 variants (dated by TCRdb to 2020 to 2022). General notes on the study: Donors in the vaccine arm were drawn from COV1001, a multicentre, randomized, double-blind, placebo-controlled phase I-IIa trial testing Ad26.COV2.S in healthy adults. Ad26.COV2.S was administered intramuscularly at a dose of 5x10^10 or 1x10^11 viral particles, either as one shot or as two shots given 56 days apart. The specificity and breadth of SARS-CoV-2-reactive T cell receptors after Ad26.COV2.S vaccination were assessed by TCRbeta repertoire sequencing. The TCR-sequenced set comprised approximately 32 samples: around 20 Ad26.COV2.S vaccine recipients, 5 placebo recipients and 8 SARS-CoV-2 convalescent individuals. Trial participants were randomized into five groups of five, in which low-dose or high-dose Ad26.COV2.S was given once or twice, or placebo was given on both occasions. Investigators did not know the trial group allocation while performing experiments and assessing outcomes. Overall study results and their limits: The study was not powered to compare responses between vaccine doses or regimens. Comparable non-spike TCR breadth was observed between vaccine and placebo recipients, consistent with only spike being contained in the vaccine. Substantial breadth of spike-specific CD8+ and CD4+ T cell responses was reported after vaccination. The authors noted that total T cell responses may have been underestimated by the TCR breadth and depth analyses. Spike-specific TCR breadth was higher in Ad26.COV2.S recipients than in placebo recipients (P = 0.0014).

As concerns this clone: The antigen it binds to is not known. Qualities for individual bases were not recorded, and no much larger clone is one base off.

The CDR3 runs 13 residues from the cysteine to the phenylalanine. Only CDR3 DNA remains: 39 bases, in frame from the first base. CDR1 and CDR2, looked up from the germline V gene, are SGHDN and FVKESK. V is shortened by 1 base, J by 8 bases, and the region joining them spans 11 bases. The immunoSEQ Assay was used to sequence TCRbeta CDR3 regions. After extraction, genomic DNA underwent amplification by bias-controlled multiplex PCR, followed by high-throughput sequencing. As for the authors' bioinformatics: Collapsing and filtering of sequences were performed to quantify the absolute abundance of each unique TCRbeta CDR3 region. T cell fraction was estimated by normalizing TCRbeta template counts to usable DNA, which was measured by amplifying reference genes present in all nucleated cells. Repertoire TCRs were annotated as SARS-CoV-2-specific when V gene, CDR3 amino acid sequence and J gene were exactly matched to a known reactive TCR set. The reference SARS-CoV-2 TCR set was derived from MIRA and filtered for enrichment in COVID-19-positive ImmuneCODE repertoires, a step that removed public or cross-reactive TCRs. Using the MIRA antigens, annotated TCRs were further analysed by specific ORF or by position within an ORF. Breadth was defined as the number of annotated unique rearrangements divided by the total number of unique productive rearrangements, and depth was defined as the summed frequency of the annotated unique rearrangements. Two-sided Wilcoxon rank-sum tests were used to compare TCR breadth between groups. In TCRdb, the immuneACCESS table is reduced to in-frame sequences with V and J assigned. These tables do not hold every clone; where another copy was compared, an unresolved V gene accounts for under half, and the others remain unexplained. The V and J calls and clone size come from that table; D and trimming were worked out from the DNA. This sample lists approximately 300,000 clones; about 82% were detected once. The ten largest clones add up to approximately 2.2% of the sample.

The treatment or condition label, read with the paper, signifies: around 19 received Ad26.COV2.S at low or high dose, single or two shots; roughly five received placebo; per-sample allocation not given. For vaccine and placebo recipients, the sequenced repertoires came from samples collected on day 63 after the first injection. Between 29 July and 7 August 2020, Cohort 1b enrolled 25 adults aged 18-55 years at one site in Boston, USA. Ad26.COV2.S consisted of a replication-incompetent adenovirus type 26 vector by which a prefusion-stabilized SARS-CoV-2 spike protein from the original Wuhan strain was expressed.

The rearrangement combines TRBV14 with TRBJ1-2; the D gene lacks a confident call. The source was peripheral blood, collected in a trial of Ad26.COV2.S vaccine versus placebo. The receptor was derived from a person aged 18 to 65 who received the Ad26.COV2.S COVID-19 vaccine or a placebo. The CDR3 region: CASSQVSGRGYTF. The bases read TGTGCCAGCAGCCAAGTATCGGGAAGAGGCTACACCTTC.